This TCR beta chain was recorded in a study of blood T cell repertoires in COVID-19. This clone was detected once. Produced via immunoSEQ multiplex PCR; TCRdb's table is partial and in-frame only. The table lists hundreds of thousands of clones, around 86% of them singletons. The sequenced material came from PBMCs or T cells enriched from blood (not recorded which). This TCR came from a man aged 25 to 40 who had recovered from COVID-19.

CDR3 sequence: CASSLAQGTQETQYF. CDR3 sequence (DNA): TGTGCCAGCAGCTTGGCCCAAGGGACTCAAGAGACCCAGTACTTC. The V gene is TRBV5-4, the J gene TRBJ2-5; D perhaps matches TRBD2 (6 bases). The CDR3 is made up of 15 amino acids. Germline V CDR1 and CDR2: SGHNT, YYREEE (reference sequence). V was cut by 0 bases and J by 2 bases, with 11 bases left in between.